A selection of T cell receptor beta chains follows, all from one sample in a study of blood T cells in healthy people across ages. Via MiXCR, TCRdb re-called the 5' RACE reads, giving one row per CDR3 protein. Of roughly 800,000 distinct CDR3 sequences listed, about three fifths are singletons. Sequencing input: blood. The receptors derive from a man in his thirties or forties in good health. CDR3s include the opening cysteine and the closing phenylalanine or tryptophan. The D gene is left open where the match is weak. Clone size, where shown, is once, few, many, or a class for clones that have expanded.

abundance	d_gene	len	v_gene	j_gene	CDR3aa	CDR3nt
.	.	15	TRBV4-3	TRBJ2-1	CASSQERDGRNEQFF	TGCGCCAGCAGCCAAGAGCGGGACGGTCGAAATGAGCAGTTCTTC
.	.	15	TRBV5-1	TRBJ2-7	CASSFSDPTSYEQYF	TGCGCCAGCAGCTTTTCGGACCCGACCTCCTACGAGCAGTACTTC
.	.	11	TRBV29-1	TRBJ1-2	CSVGEGNGYTF	TGCAGCGTTGGGGAGGGGAATGGCTACACCTTC
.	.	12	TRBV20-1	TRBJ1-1	CSARNGLQEAFF	TGCAGTGCTAGAAATGGGTTGCAGGAAGCTTTCTTT
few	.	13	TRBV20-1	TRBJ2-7	CSARLASFYEQYF	TGCAGTGCTAGACTAGCGAGTTTCTACGAGCAGTACTTC
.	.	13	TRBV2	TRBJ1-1	CASRSAAGPRAFF	TGTGCCAGCAGGTCCGCCGCAGGGCCACGAGCTTTCTTT
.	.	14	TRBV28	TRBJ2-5	CASSLALEQETQYF	TGTGCCAGCAGTTTAGCCCTTGAGCAAGAGACCCAGTACTTC
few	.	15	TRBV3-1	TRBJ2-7	CASSPRPVLSYEQYF	TGTGCCAGCAGCCCAAGACCCGTGTTATCCTACGAGCAGTACTTC
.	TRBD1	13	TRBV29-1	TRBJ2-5	CSDRDRNQETQYF	TGCAGCGACCGGGACAGGAACCAAGAGACCCAGTACTTC
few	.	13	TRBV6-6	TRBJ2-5	CASRIGRLETQYF	TGTGCCAGCAGAATCGGACGGCTAGAGACCCAGTACTTC
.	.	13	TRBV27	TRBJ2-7	CASCPQGTYEQYF	TGTGCCAGCTGCCCGCAGGGTACCTACGAGCAGTACTTC
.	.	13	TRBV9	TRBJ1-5	CASSTEGHSPQHF	TGTGCCAGCAGCACCGAAGGACACTCGCCCCAGCATTTT
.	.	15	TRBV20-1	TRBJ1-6	CSARDSGVGGRTLHF	TGCAGTGCTAGAGATTCAGGGGTGGGGGGGAGAACCCTCCACTTT
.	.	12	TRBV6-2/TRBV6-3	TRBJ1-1	CASSIPSREAFF	TGTGCCAGCAGTATCCCGTCCCGTGAAGCTTTCTTT
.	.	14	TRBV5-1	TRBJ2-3	CASSLGGIYNEQYF	TGCGCCAGCAGCTTGGGGGGGATCTACAATGAGCAGTATTTT
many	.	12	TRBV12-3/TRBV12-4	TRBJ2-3	CASNGVTDTQYF	TGTGCCAGCAACGGAGTCACAGATACGCAGTATTTT
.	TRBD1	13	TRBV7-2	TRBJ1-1	CASSYQGQGEAFF	TGTGCCAGCAGCTACCAAGGACAGGGGGAAGCTTTCTTT
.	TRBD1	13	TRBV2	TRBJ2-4	CASRRQGGNIQYF	TGTGCCAGCAGGCGACAGGGTGGAAACATTCAGTACTTC
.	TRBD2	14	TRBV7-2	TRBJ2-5	CASSVTGLRSTQYF	TGTGCCAGCAGCGTAACGGGACTAAGATCGACCCAGTACTTC
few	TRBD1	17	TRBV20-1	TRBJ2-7	CSANIGARQGVGHEQYF	TGCAGTGCAAACATTGGCGCCCGACAGGGGGTTGGTCACGAGCAGTACTTC
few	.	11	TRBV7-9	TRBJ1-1	CASSQDDQAFF	TGTGCCAGCAGTCAGGACGATCAAGCTTTCTTT
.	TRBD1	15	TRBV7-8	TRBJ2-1	CASSWGQGILNEQFF	TGTGCCAGCAGCTGGGGACAGGGGATTCTGAATGAGCAGTTCTTC